These T cell receptor beta chains were read from a single sample in a study of radiotherapy plus CTLA-4 blockade in lung cancer. Generated by immunoSEQ multiplex PCR, the TCRdb table keeps only in-frame clones and is missing some. The data contain approximately 78,000 clones, around 80% of them singletons. The sequenced sample was peripheral blood, obtained from a patient treated with radiotherapy plus ipilimumab. Source of these receptors: a human donor with non-small cell lung cancer who had a complete response to radiotherapy plus ipilimumab. CDR3s include the opening cysteine and the closing phenylalanine or tryptophan. Fields, in order: V gene, D gene, clone size, J gene, CDR3 protein, CDR3 DNA. A D gene is named only where the DNA matches it firmly. Clone size is not always given. Where it is, it says once, few, many or a class for expanded clones.

>TRBV10-1|-|-|TRBJ2-3
CASQRDDRTDTQYF
TGCGCCAGCCAACGGGACGATCGCACAGATACGCAGTATTTT
>TRBV29-1|-|-|TRBJ2-6
CSVPEGRSSGANVLTF
TGCAGCGTTCCGGAGGGGAGGAGCTCTGGGGCCAACGTCCTGACTTTC
>TRBV5-1|TRBD1|-|TRBJ1-2
CASSLDGTEWGYTF
TGCGCCAGCAGCTTGGATGGGACAGAGTGGGGCTACACCTTC
>TRBV7-6|TRBD1|-|TRBJ2-1
CASSSGTGGFSYNEQFF
TGTGCCAGCAGCTCCGGGACAGGGGGCTTCTCCTACAATGAGCAGTTCTTC
>TRBV7-8|TRBD2|-|TRBJ2-1
CASTPLAESYNEQFF
TGTGCCAGCACCCCCCTAGCGGAGTCCTACAATGAGCAGTTCTTC
>TRBV27|TRBD1|-|TRBJ1-2
CASKKLTGTGAYGYTF
TGTGCCAGCAAAAAACTAACCGGGACAGGGGCCTATGGCTACACCTTC
>TRBV7-8|-|-|TRBJ1-2
CASSLAPPSPSSYTF
TGTGCCAGCAGCTTAGCCCCTCCGAGTCCCTCGTCCTACACCTTC
>TRBV10-1|-|few|TRBJ1-5
CAKMKGDQPQHF
TGCGCCAAAATGAAGGGGGATCAGCCCCAGCATTTT
>TRBV19|TRBD1|few|TRBJ1-2
CASSIDLSGGDGYTF
TGTGCCAGTAGTATAGATCTTTCAGGGGGCGATGGCTACACCTTC
>TRBV19|TRBD1|-|TRBJ1-1
CASSKGADTEAFF
TGTGCCAGTAGTAAGGGGGCGGACACTGAAGCTTTCTTT
>TRBV10-3|-|-|TRBJ1-1
CAISESGPNTEAFF
TGTGCCATCAGTGAGTCCGGACCGAACACTGAAGCTTTCTTT
>TRBV27|-|-|TRBJ1-3
CASMTVSHSGNTIYF
TGTGCCAGCATGACAGTTTCTCACTCTGGAAACACCATATATTTT
>TRBV10-1|-|once|TRBJ2-7
CASSEGGPGGHEQYF
TGCGCCAGCAGTGAGGGGGGACCGGGGGGCCACGAGCAGTACTTC
>TRBV7-2|TRBD1|few|TRBJ2-6
CASSLGDRGLGANVLTF
TGTGCCAGCAGCTTAGGGGACAGGGGGCTTGGGGCCAACGTCCTGACTTTC
>TRBV5-1|-|-|TRBJ2-3
CASSSGGDTDTQYF
TGCGCCAGCAGCTCAGGTGGGGACACAGATACGCAGTATTTT
>TRBV29-1|-|-|TRBJ2-1
CSVEEGTEDEQFF
TGCAGCGTTGAAGAGGGAACGGAGGATGAGCAGTTCTTC
>TRBV4-3|-|-|TRBJ2-2
CASSQVTVTNTGELFF
TGCGCCAGCAGCCAAGTTACAGTGACGAACACCGGGGAGCTGTTTTTT
>TRBV2|-|-|TRBJ2-1
CASSERGAAYNEQFF
TGTGCCAGCAGTGAAAGGGGGGCCGCCTACAATGAGCAGTTCTTC
>TRBV5-1|TRBD1|-|TRBJ2-3
CASSLRGSSIDTQYF
TGCGCCAGCAGCCTCAGGGGGTCCTCCATAGATACGCAGTATTTT
>TRBV9|-|once|TRBJ2-7
CASSVDPGTTSYEQYF
TGTGCCAGCAGCGTAGATCCAGGGACGACCTCCTACGAGCAGTACTTC
>TRBV13|-|-|TRBJ2-3
CASSLGAITDTQYF
TGTGCCAGCAGCTTGGGGGCAATCACAGATACGCAGTATTTT
>TRBV10-3|TRBD2|once|TRBJ2-5
CAIRPGGGETQYF
TGTGCCATCAGACCGGGAGGGGGAGAGACCCAGTACTTC
>TRBV19|-|-|TRBJ1-2
CASSIPLGGRYGYTF
TGTGCCAGTAGTATCCCCCTTGGCGGGAGGTATGGCTACACCTTC
>TRBV7-2|-|-|TRBJ1-6
CASGPSRGSLHF
TGTGCCAGCGGACCTTCAAGGGGGTCCCTCCACTTT
>TRBV18|TRBD1|once|TRBJ2-1
CASSPSGTGVGEQFF
TGTGCCAGCTCACCTTCCGGGACAGGGGTCGGGGAGCAGTTCTTC
>TRBV5-8|-|-|TRBJ1-2
CASTPEGYGYTF
TGTGCCAGCACCCCTGAAGGTTATGGCTACACCTTC
>TRBV11-3|-|-|TRBJ1-2
CASSLGTRKLNYGYTF
TGTGCCAGCAGCTTAGGGACAAGGAAGCTTAACTATGGCTACACCTTC
>TRBV7-6|TRBD1|-|TRBJ2-5
CASSLLEGAETQYF
TGTGCTAGCAGCTTACTTGAGGGGGCAGAGACCCAGTACTTC
>TRBV2|TRBD1|-|TRBJ1-6
CASSWRGTGVNSPLHF
TGTGCCAGCAGTTGGCGGGGGACAGGGGTTAATTCACCCCTCCACTTT
>TRBV11-2|-|-|TRBJ2-3
CASSEGISGGTDTQYF
TGTGCCAGCAGCGAAGGGATCTCTGGTGGCACAGATACGCAGTATTTT
>TRBV10-1|TRBD2|-|TRBJ2-5
CASSELAGGQETQYF
TGCGCCAGCAGTGAGCTAGCGGGAGGGCAGGAGACCCAGTACTTC
>TRBV10-3|-|-|TRBJ1-1
CAIAPGGNTEAFF
TGTGCCATCGCCCCCGGTGGGAACACTGAAGCTTTCTTT
>TRBV12-2|-|-|TRBJ2-1
CASRLGLAGGRSSYNEQFF
TGTGCAAGTCGCCTGGGACTAGCGGGGGGAAGAAGCTCCTACAATGAGCAGTTCTTC
>TRBV7-9|-|-|TRBJ1-4
CASSLAGVGEKLFF
TGTGCCAGCAGCTTAGCAGGGGTCGGAGAAAAACTGTTTTTT
>TRBV7-9|TRBD2|-|TRBJ2-2
CASSLVTASGTGELFF
TGTGCCAGCAGCTTAGTCACGGCTAGCGGCACCGGGGAGCTGTTTTTT
>TRBV5-1|-|-|TRBJ1-2
CASSPEGNGYTF
TGCGCCAGCAGCCCCGAGGGTAATGGCTACACCTTC
>TRBV7-9|-|-|TRBJ2-1
CASSPRGRENNEQFF
TGTGCCAGCAGCCCCAGGGGTAGGGAGAACAATGAGCAGTTCTTC
>TRBV29-1|-|-|TRBJ1-4
CSVVDLAYDEKLFF
TGCAGCGTTGTGGATCTGGCGTACGATGAAAAACTGTTTTTT
>TRBV19|TRBD1|-|TRBJ2-7
CASSAGQGGYEQYF
TGTGCCAGTAGTGCCGGACAGGGCGGCTACGAGCAGTACTTC
>TRBV13|-|-|TRBJ2-3
CASSQNIPDRRTDTQYF
TGTGCCAGCAGCCAGAACATACCCGACAGACGCACAGATACGCAGTATTTT
>TRBV18|-|-|TRBJ1-2
CASSPDRTNYGYTF
TGTGCCAGCTCACCGGACAGAACGAACTATGGCTACACCTTC
>TRBV5-6|-|-|TRBJ2-2
CASSRTGTHTGELFF
TGTGCCAGCAGCAGAACCGGGACTCACACCGGGGAGCTGTTTTTT
>TRBV7-9|TRBD2|-|TRBJ2-5
CASSYSQLAYKETQYF
TGTGCCAGCAGCTATTCCCAACTAGCGTATAAAGAGACCCAGTACTTC
>TRBV11-2|-|-|TRBJ2-2
CASSIRLVNTGELFF
TGTGCCAGCAGCATCCGACTAGTGAACACCGGGGAGCTGTTTTTT
>TRBV6-6|TRBD2|-|TRBJ2-7
CASRGGANYEQYF
TGTGCCAGCAGGGGAGGGGCTAATTACGAGCAGTACTTC
>TRBV9|TRBD1|few|TRBJ1-1
CASSPGQGNTEAFF
TGTGCCAGCAGCCCGGGACAGGGGAACACTGAAGCTTTCTTT
>TRBV27|-|once|TRBJ2-5
CASSLAGDITSQETQYF
TGTGCCAGCAGTTTGGCCGGGGACATAACCTCCCAAGAGACCCAGTACTTC
>TRBV10-3|-|-|TRBJ2-1
CAISVSGFSYNEQFF
TGTGCCATCAGTGTATCAGGGTTCTCCTACAATGAGCAGTTCTTC
>TRBV6-4|-|-|TRBJ2-2
CASRPGRGRMTGELFF
TGTGCCAGCAGACCTGGTCGGGGGCGAATGACCGGGGAGCTGTTTTTT
>TRBV6-5|-|-|TRBJ1-2
CASSGSAGNYGYTF
TGTGCCAGCAGTGGTTCGGCGGGGAACTATGGCTACACCTTC
>TRBV7-2|TRBD1|-|TRBJ1-5
CASSWGTGAGSQPQHF
TGTGCCAGCAGCTGGGGGACAGGGGCGGGAAGTCAGCCCCAGCATTTT
>TRBV11-3|TRBD1|-|TRBJ1-3
CASSQGDSGNTIYF
TGTGCCAGCAGTCAGGGGGACTCTGGAAACACCATATATTTT
>TRBV13|-|-|TRBJ1-1
CASSQGWSGTEAFF
TGTGCCAGCAGTCAGGGATGGAGTGGCACTGAAGCTTTCTTT